The next 13 T cell receptor beta chains were all read from a single sample in a study of blood T cell repertoires in COVID-19. Produced via immunoSEQ multiplex PCR; TCRdb's table is partial and in-frame only. The table records 91,000 or so clones, just over 90% of them present only once. Sequencing used peripheral blood. The receptors here all came from a woman aged 50 to 60 in a cohort sampled during active COVID-19.

The genes are TRBV11-2 and TRBJ2-7; TRBD2 might be the D (6 bases). The CDR3 contains 12 residues. Germline V CDR1 and CDR2: SGHAT, FQNNGV. The V and J ends lost 3 bases and 8 bases respectively, with 11 bases between them. The CDR3 DNA sequence: TGTGCCAGCAGCTTCCCAGGGAGGCAGCAGTACTTC. Residues: CASSFPGRQQYF. Full variable domain (outside the CDR3, taken from reference TRBV11-2 and TRBJ2-7): EAGVAQSPRYKIIEKRQSVAFWCNPISGHATLYWYQQILGQGPKLLIQFQNNGVVDDSQLPKDRFSAERLKGVDSTLKIQPAKLEDSAVYLCASSFPGRQQYFGPGTRLTVT.

The chain recombines TRBV7-3 with TRBJ2-2; TRBD2 matches 9 bases. J was trimmed by 2 bases and V by 5 bases; bases with no gene match: 6. Germline lookup yields CDR1 SGHTA and CDR2 FQGTGA. The CDR3 contains 16 residues. The CDR3 sequence is CASSPYSGGNTGELFF. In DNA, the CDR3 is TGTGCCAGCAGCCCATATAGCGGGGGTAACACCGGGGAGCTGTTTTTT.

The rearrangement links TRBV18 to TRBJ1-2; 7 bases line up with TRBD1. CDR1 and CDR2 from the germline V gene are KGHSH and LQKENI. The CDR3 runs to 17 residues. Trimming removed 3 bases from V and 1 base from J; junction bases left unmatched: 11. The CDR3 DNA follows: TGTGCCAGCTCACCTCAAAGGAGGGACAGAGTTAACTATGGCTACACCTTC. It translates to CASSPQRRDRVNYGYTF. The full variable domain, with the rest looked up from reference TRBV18 and TRBJ1-2, is NAGVMQNPRHLVRRRGQEARLRCSPMKGHSHVYWYRQLPEEGLKFMVYLQKENIIDESGMPKERFSAEFPKEGPSILRIQQVVRGDSAAYFCASSPQRRDRVNYGYTFGSGTRLTVV.

V is TRBV3-1 (or the pseudogene TRBV3-2) and J is TRBJ1-1, with D unclear. Germline CDR1 reads LGHDT; CDR2 reads YNNKEL (reference sequence). V was cut by 1 base and J by 7 bases, with 13 bases left in between. The CDR3 contains 14 residues. The CDR3 coding sequence is TGTGCCAGCAGCCAAGGTTCCGGGTCTAGTGAAGCTTTCTTT. This gives the protein CASSQGSGSSEAFF.

This rearrangement joins TRBV2 to TRBJ2-5, with unresolved D. In germline, CDR1 is SNHLY, CDR2 FYNNEI. This CDR3 has 13 amino acids. The germline V and J ends were trimmed by 7 bases and 1 base, with 10 bases remaining between them. DNA of the CDR3: TGTGCCAGCATTCTGGAGAGCCAAGAGACCCAGTACTTC. Its protein product is CASILESQETQYF.

The rearrangement uses TRBV3-1 (or the pseudogene TRBV3-2) and TRBJ1-6; 7 positions agree with TRBD1. Germline V gene data show CDR1 as LGHDT and CDR2 as YNNKEL (reference sequence). With V trimmed by 2 bases and J by 10 bases, 8 bases remained unmatched. The CDR3 covers 15 residues. The chain's CDR3 is CASSQPRGAKSPLHF. The CDR3 DNA follows: TGTGCCAGCAGCCAACCCAGGGGGGCGAAGTCACCCCTCCACTTT.

Remarks on this clone: Other DNA sequences in this specimen translate into the identical CDR3. The chain carries TRBV6-5 and TRBJ1-1; no clear D. Germline V gene sequence: CDR1 MNHEY, CDR2 SVGAGI. Trimming removed 6 bases at V and 3 bases at J, with 14 bases between. The CDR3 spans 14 residues. CDR3 in amino acids: CASRTLARYTEAFF. For the CDR3, the DNA is TGTGCCAGCAGGACTCTAGCGCGGTACACTGAAGCTTTCTTT.

J is TRBJ2-2 and V is TRBV28, with 12 bases aligning to TRBD1. This CDR3 contains 15 residues. Trimming at V came to 4 bases and at J to 5 bases, leaving 2 bases not matched to a gene. Germline CDR1 and CDR2: MDHEN and SYDVKM. CDR3 sequence reads: CASSSGQGATGELFF. The CDR3 coding sequence is TGTGCCAGCAGTTCGGGACAGGGGGCAACCGGGGAGCTGTTTTTT.

This rearrangement joins TRBV7-8 to TRBJ2-5; D perhaps matches TRBD2 (6 bases). V was cut by 4 bases and J by 4 bases, with 13 bases left in between. The CDR3 totals 14 residues. CDR1 and CDR2 from the germline V gene are SGHVS and FQNEAQ. The CDR3 sequence: CASSSSPGRETQYF. In DNA, the CDR3 is TGTGCCAGCAGCTCCTCGCCCGGGAGAGAGACCCAGTACTTC.

A single count supports this clone. The chain is built from TRBV3-1 (or the pseudogene TRBV3-2) and TRBJ2-1, with TRBD2 matching 9 bases. The CDR3 totals 15 residues. The germline V gene has CDR1 LGHDT and CDR2 YNNKEL (reference sequence). The trim removed 1 base at V and 3 bases at J, leaving 1 base unmatched. The CDR3 reads CASSQGLADYNEQFF. The CDR3 bases are TGTGCCAGCAGCCAAGGACTAGCGGACTACAATGAGCAGTTCTTC.

V and J are TRBV2 and TRBJ2-5, with 12 positions matching TRBD2. Germline V gives CDR1 SNHLY, CDR2 FYNNEI. This CDR3 contains 15 residues. J gave up 5 bases and V 5 bases, and 6 bases lay outside the gene matches. The CDR3 DNA reads TGTGCCAGCAGTCTAGCGGGAGGGCCATGGGAGACCCAGTACTTC. It specifies CASSLAGGPWETQYF.

The chain joins TRBV18 to TRBJ2-7; TRBD1 matches 7 bases. This CDR3 has 14 amino acids. The germline CDR1 and CDR2 sequences are KGHSH and LQKENI. V shed 6 bases and J 2 bases; nucleotides not matched to a gene: 7. As DNA, the CDR3 is TGTGCCAGCTCCCCGGGACAGACCGCCTACGAGCAGTACTTC. This gives the protein CASSPGQTAYEQYF.

About this clone itself: Other nucleotide sequences from this sample produce the same CDR3. This chain joins TRBV7-3 and TRBJ2-1; D call uncertain. The CDR3 is 12 residues long. Trimming pared 3 bases from V and 5 bases from J, leaving 5 bases between. Germline V gene lookup returns CDR1 SGHTA and CDR2 FQGTGA. The CDR3 is CASSFNNNEQFF. The CDR3, as DNA: TGTGCCAGCAGCTTTAACAACAATGAGCAGTTCTTC.